This TCR beta chain was captured in a study of cytomegalovirus exposure and HLA in healthy donors. Overall study findings and caveats: Follow-up analysis later connected one missense variant in DCLRE1C with trimming of TCR beta V- and J-genes.

Both 60 Vbeta primers and 13 Jbeta primers went into the PCR. Only in-frame clones appear in the TCRdb table, and some are missing; sequencing was by immunoSEQ multiplex PCR. Seen here are approximately 160,000 clones, over 70% observed once, and the top ten hold approximately 1.5%. Germline CDR1 is LNHNV and CDR2 is YYDKDF (reference sequence). The V end was cut by 0 bases, the J end by 4 bases, with 10 bases between. The CDR3 is 15 amino acids. Comment on this clone: The antigen remains unidentified.

The sample was PBMCs. This TCR came from a woman in her 30s in good health and CMV-seropositive. The chain uses TRBV15 and TRBJ1-5; perhaps TRBD1 as D (5 bases). This chain's CDR3 is CATSRDSAGNQPQHF. In nucleotides, the CDR3 is TGTGCCACCAGCAGAGATTCGGCAGGGAATCAGCCCCAGCATTTT.